The entry below describes one T cell receptor beta chain. This entry belongs to a study of blood T cell repertoires in COVID-19. Study-wide background: COVID-19 samples, acute and convalescent, were from the United States, Italy and Spain. T cells, B-cell-depleted T cells, or PBMCs supplied cDNA or gDNA.

With V trimmed by 6 bases and J by 5 bases, 4 bases remained unmatched. The CDR3 has 14 amino acids. Germline loops: CDR1 LGHDT, CDR2 YNNKEL (reference sequence). The method was immunoSEQ multiplex PCR; TCRdb's version includes in-frame clones alone and lacks a portion of them. Altogether 150,000 to 200,000 clones are present, approximately 81% being singletons, with the ten largest covering roughly 14%. The chain employs TRBV3-1 (or the pseudogene TRBV3-2) and TRBJ2-3; 11 nucleotides align to TRBD2. This sequence originates from a woman aged 70-85 years with COVID-19, enrolled during active disease. Sequencing was performed on peripheral blood. For the CDR3, the DNA is TGTGCCAGCAGTCAACTAGCGGGGGAAGATACGCAGTATTTT. As protein: CASSQLAGEDTQYF.